The 17 T cell receptor beta chains below were found in one sample sequenced in a study of cytomegalovirus exposure and HLA in healthy donors (dated by TCRdb to about 2017). The library was obtained by the immunoSEQ multiplex PCR assay. For the multiplex PCR, a mixture combining 60 forward primers for TCR Vbeta segments and 13 reverse primers for TCR Jbeta segments was used. TCRdb holds this immuneACCESS table with in-frame rearrangements only. Some clones are missing; in checked studies, unresolved V genes explain under half, and the rest has no known cause. For this sample there are about 100,000 clones; approximately 85% appear just once. The ten largest clones add up to around 3.9% of the sample. Source material: PBMCs. These receptors were taken from a man aged 25-40 years in good health and CMV-seronegative.

The table lists this clone with a few counts. This sequence joins TRBV30 and TRBJ2-1; TRBD2 agrees at 13 bases. J gave up 7 bases and V 3 bases, and 3 bases lay outside the gene matches. Germline-derived CDR1 and CDR2 are GTSNPN and SVGIG (reference sequence). The CDR3 consists of 14 residues. CDR3 DNA sequence: TGTGCCTGGAGGCCGGGACTAGCGGGGAATGAGCAGTTCTTC. The encoded protein is CAWRPGLAGNEQFF.

This chain links TRBV28 with TRBJ1-5; 8 bases match TRBD1. CDR1 is MDHEN, CDR2 SYDVKM, per germline. Trimming took 5 bases from V and 0 from J; bases not matched to a gene: 6. The length of the CDR3 is 16 residues. The CDR3, as DNA: TGTGCCAGCAGTGACAGGGGCGGCTATAGCAATCAGCCCCAGCATTTT. It translates to CASSDRGGYSNQPQHF.

The rearrangement uses TRBV19 and TRBJ1-2, with D uncertain. The CDR3 runs to 15 residues. Germline V lookup: CDR1 LNHDA, CDR2 SQIVND (reference sequence). Trimming pared 3 bases from V and 0 bases from J, leaving 11 bases between. The CDR3, as DNA: TGTGCCAGTAGTATTTCGTGGCAGGCTAACTATGGCTACACCTTC. Its translation: CASSISWQANYGYTF.

The chain recombines TRBV6-6 with TRBJ2-7; D gene uncertain. Trimming took off 8 bases at V and 0 bases at J, with 11 bases between the two ends. This CDR3 contains 13 residues. Germline CDR1 MNHNY, CDR2 SVGAGI (reference sequence). In DNA, the CDR3 is TGTGCCAGCCAGGTCTCGAGCTCCTACGAGCAGTACTTC. This sequence encodes CASQVSSSYEQYF.

Only a few counts were recorded for this clone. The chain is built from TRBV6-1 and TRBJ2-5, with D possibly being TRBD2 (6 bases). V lost 5 bases to trimming and J lost 3 bases, with 16 bases between them. The V gene's germline CDR1 is MNHNS and CDR2 SASEGT. CDR3 size: 15 residues. The CDR3 nucleotides are TGTGCCAGCAGTCAGCGGGTGGGGACGAAAGAGACCCAGTACTTC. Its translation: CASSQRVGTKETQYF.

This clone was seen once. The V call is TRBV2, the J call TRBJ1-2, with D unresolved. Trimming took 0 bases from V and 3 from J, leaving 8 bases between them. This CDR3 contains 14 residues. CDR1 is SNHLY, CDR2 FYNNEI, per germline. CDR3 sequence reads: CASSEAGVYYGYTF. The CDR3 DNA is TGTGCCAGCAGTGAAGCCGGGGTTTACTATGGCTACACCTTC.

The V call is TRBV28, the J call TRBJ2-2; D is possibly TRBD1 (5 bases). The V and J ends lost 7 bases and 3 bases respectively, with 12 bases between them. This CDR3 region has 14 residues. Germline V gene data show CDR1 as MDHEN and CDR2 as SYDVKM. The CDR3 DNA sequence: TGTGCCAGCACCATCCGACAGCACACCGGGGAGCTGTTTTTT. Its protein is CASTIRQHTGELFF. The variable domain in full, completed from reference TRBV28 and TRBJ2-2, reads DVKVTQSSRYLVKRTGEKVFLECVQDMDHENMFWYRQDPGLGLRLIYFSYDVKMKEKGDIPEGYSVSREKKERFSLILESASTNQTSMYLCASTIRQHTGELFFGEGSRLTVL.

This chain links TRBV27 with TRBJ2-3, with 9 bases fitting TRBD1. The CDR3 has 16 amino acids. V lost 5 bases and J lost 6; bases outside the gene matches: 12. CDR1 and CDR2 from the germline V gene are MNHEY and SMNVEV (reference sequence). CDR3 nucleotides: TGTGCCAGCAGTCAGCTCCGGGACAGGGACGGCGATACGCAGTATTTT. It is translated as CASSQLRDRDGDTQYF.

The rearrangement joins TRBV27 to TRBJ2-5; 8 bases line up with TRBD2. The last part of the DNA fits TRBJ2-7 better; the J call may be wrong. The germline gives CDR1 MNHEY, CDR2 SMNVEV (reference sequence). This CDR3 comprises 16 residues. The CDR3 reads CASSLSRGTSSYEQYF. CDR3 in DNA: TGTGCCAGCAGTTTATCGAGGGGGACTAGTTCCTACGAGCAGTACTTC.

This clone came up a few times. The gene calls are TRBV27 and TRBJ2-7, with 10 positions matching TRBD1. Germline V gene data show CDR1 as MNHEY and CDR2 as SMNVEV (reference sequence). This CDR3 has 16 amino acids. After removal of 4 bases from V and 3 bases from J, the junction contained 9 bases not matched to a gene. This CDR3 is CASSYRRGQGIYEQYF. CDR3 DNA: TGTGCCAGCAGTTACCGGCGGGGACAGGGGATCTACGAGCAGTACTTC.

This chain links TRBV9 with TRBJ2-7, with 7 bases aligning to TRBD2. With V trimmed by 0 bases and J by 2 bases, 8 bases remained unmatched. CDR1 and CDR2 from the germline V gene are SGDLS and YYNGEE. CDR3 size: 16 residues. The CDR3 DNA is TGTGCCAGCAGCGTAGGTCACACGGGAGGAGCCTACGAGCAGTACTTC. It codes for CASSVGHTGGAYEQYF.

In nucleotides, the CDR3 is TGTGCCATCAGTGGGACTATTAAGGGCACAGATACGCAGTATTTT. Its translation: CAISGTIKGTDTQYF. The chain carries TRBV10-3 and TRBJ2-3, with D possibly TRBD2 on 6 matching bases. Germline-derived CDR1 and CDR2 are ENHRY and SYGVKD. The CDR3 sequence is 15 residues long. The V end lost 4 bases, the J end lost 1 base, and 12 bases lay between the germline ends.

This chain connects TRBV30 to TRBJ2-3, with 8 positions matching TRBD2. The CDR3 is 12 residues long. The V and J ends lost 7 bases and 4 bases, in that order; junction bases with no gene match: 4. Germline CDR1 and CDR2: GTSNPN and SVGIG (reference sequence). CDR3 bases: TGTGCCTCGGGGGGGCTGGCAGATACGCAGTATTTT. Translating it yields CASGGLADTQYF.

This clone was detected once. The chain combines TRBV5-1 with TRBJ2-7, with 8 bases lining up with TRBD2. The CDR3 contains 17 residues. The germline CDR1 and CDR2 sequences are SGHRS and YFSETQ. V shed 4 bases, J shed 0 bases, and the junction held 12 bases outside the gene matches. The CDR3 here is CASSPPTSGLSSYEQYF. The CDR3, as DNA: TGCGCCAGCAGCCCCCCAACTAGCGGCCTTAGCTCCTACGAGCAGTACTTC.

This rearrangement joins TRBV5-5 to TRBJ1-2; D gene ambiguous. V lost 1 base to trimming and J lost 2 bases, with 9 bases between them. The germline CDR1 and CDR2 sequences are SGHKS and YYEKEE (reference sequence). CDR3 length: 14 residues. CDR3 protein: CASSLTETNYGYTF. CDR3 DNA: TGTGCCAGCAGCTTGACAGAAACAAACTATGGCTACACCTTC. The whole variable domain, filled in from reference TRBV5-5 and TRBJ1-2, reads DAGVTQSPTHLIKTRGQQVTLRCSPISGHKSVSWYQQVLGQGPQFIFQYYEKEERGRGNFPDRFSARQFPNYSSELNVNALLLGDSALYLCASSLTETNYGYTFGSGTRLTVV.

This clone was found once. V usage is TRBV29-1 and J usage is TRBJ2-6; D call uncertain. This CDR3 region has 13 residues. The germline V gene has CDR1 SQVTM and CDR2 ANQGSEA. V lost 5 bases and J lost 0, with 5 bases in between. In DNA form, the CDR3 reads TGCAGCGTTACAGCCTCTGGGGCCAACGTCCTGACTTTC. Protein: CSVTASGANVLTF.

The chain recombines TRBV7-3 with TRBJ2-5; TRBD1 agrees at 9 bases. With 8 bases clipped from V and 5 bases from J, the junction kept 12 bases outside the gene matches. The CDR3 is 15 amino acids. CDR1 SGHTA and CDR2 FQGTGA come from the germline V gene. The CDR3 coding sequence is TGTGCCAGCGCTAGATCGAACAGGGGGCTTGAGACCCAGTACTTC. Its protein is CASARSNRGLETQYF.